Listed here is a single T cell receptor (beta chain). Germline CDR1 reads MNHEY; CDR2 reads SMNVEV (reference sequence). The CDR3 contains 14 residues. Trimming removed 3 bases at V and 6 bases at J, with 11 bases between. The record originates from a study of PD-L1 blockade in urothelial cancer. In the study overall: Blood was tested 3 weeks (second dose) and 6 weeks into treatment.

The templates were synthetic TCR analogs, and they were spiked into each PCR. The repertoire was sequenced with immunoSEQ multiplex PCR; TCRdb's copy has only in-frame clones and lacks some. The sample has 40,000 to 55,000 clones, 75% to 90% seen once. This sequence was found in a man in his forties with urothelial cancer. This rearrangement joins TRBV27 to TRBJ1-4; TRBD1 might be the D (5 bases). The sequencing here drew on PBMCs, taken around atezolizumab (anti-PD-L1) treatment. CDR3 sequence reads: CASSFAGSYEKLFF. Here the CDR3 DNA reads TGTGCCAGCAGTTTCGCAGGGTCCTATGAAAAACTGTTTTTT. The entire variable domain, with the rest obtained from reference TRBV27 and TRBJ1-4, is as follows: EAQVTQNPRYLITVTGKKLTVTCSQNMNHEYMSWYRQDPGLGLRQIYYSMNVEVTDKGDVPEGYKVSRKEKRNFPLILESPSPNQTSLYFCASSFAGSYEKLFFGSGTQLSVL.